The 7 T cell receptor beta chains listed next were all sequenced from one sample in a study of cytomegalovirus exposure and HLA in healthy donors. Vbeta (60) and Jbeta (13) primers were used in the PCR. Generated by immunoSEQ multiplex PCR, the TCRdb table keeps only in-frame clones and is missing some. The table lists around 130,000 clones, around 66% of them singletons. Sequenced input: PBMCs. Receptors originate from a young man in good health and CMV-seronegative.

The rearrangement joins TRBV6-1 to TRBJ2-3; 7 bases agree with TRBD2. Germline CDR1 is MNHNS and CDR2 is SASEGT. The CDR3 totals 15 residues. V shed 6 bases, J shed 3 bases, and the junction held 9 bases outside the gene matches. CDR3 nucleotides: TGTGCCAGCAGGGAGAGCGGGATAAGAACAGATACGCAGTATTTT. Translating gives CASRESGIRTDTQYF.

With respect to this clone: The identical CDR3 is also encoded by other nucleotide sequences in the sample. V is TRBV29-1 and J is TRBJ1-1; possibly TRBD1 for D (5 bases). The V gene lost 6 bases and the J gene lost 0 bases, with 11 bases spanning the gap. The CDR3 consists of 13 residues. Germline V CDR1 and CDR2: SQVTM, ANQGSEA. The CDR3 region is CSVRDRVNTEAFF. The CDR3 DNA is TGCAGCGTGCGCGACAGAGTGAACACTGAAGCTTTCTTT.

DNA of the CDR3: TGTGCCAGCGGCTTTACAGATACGCAGTATTTT. Its translation is CASGFTDTQYF. The chain has TRBV6-5 and TRBJ2-3, with D unresolved. The V gene's germline CDR1 is MNHEY and CDR2 SVGAGI. The CDR3 consists of 11 residues. Trimming removed 8 bases at V and 3 bases at J, with 6 bases between.

This chain uses TRBV19 with TRBJ1-2; D possibly corresponds to TRBD1 (5 bases). CDR3 length: 12 amino acids. Trimming cost V 10 bases and J 4 bases, with 13 bases left between them. Germline CDR1 reads LNHDA; CDR2 reads SQIVND (reference sequence). CDR3 sequence: CATRTGVYGYTF. Written as DNA, the CDR3 is TGTGCCACCCGAACGGGGGTCTATGGCTACACCTTC. Variable domain in full (rest from reference TRBV19 and TRBJ1-2): DGGITQSPKYLFRKEGQNVTLSCEQNLNHDAMYWYRQDPGQGLRLIYYSQIVNDFQKGDIAEGYSVSREKKESFPLTVTSAQKNPTAFYLCATRTGVYGYTFGSGTRLTVV.

V and J are TRBV7-7 and TRBJ2-1; D is ambiguous. Germline CDR1 and CDR2: SSHAT and FNYEAQ (reference sequence). This CDR3 has 13 amino acids. Between the trimmed V and J ends, which lost 1 base and 4 bases, there was a span of 5 bases. CDR3 protein: CASSLDRYNEQFF. The CDR3 region has the DNA TGTGCCAGCAGCTTAGACAGATACAATGAGCAGTTCTTC.

This clone was recorded a few times. The chain carries TRBV10-3 and TRBJ2-7; 7 bases are a match to TRBD2. Germline V gene lookup returns CDR1 ENHRY and CDR2 SYGVKD. This CDR3 is built from 12 residues. V was clipped by 6 bases and J by 4 bases; unmatched bases: 3. The CDR3 DNA reads TGTGCCATCAGGCCTAGCGGTTACGAGCAGTACTTC. This codes for CAIRPSGYEQYF.

The J gene is TRBJ1-1, the V gene TRBV7-8, with D possibly matching TRBD1 (6 bases). This CDR3 is 21 amino acids long. The V gene's germline CDR1 is SGHVS and CDR2 FQNEAQ. Trimming removed 2 bases at V and 3 bases at J, with 31 bases between. This CDR3 is CASSLQRDQGHANPPYTEAFF. The DNA for the CDR3 is TGTGCCAGCAGCTTACAAAGGGACCAGGGACACGCAAACCCCCCGTACACTGAAGCTTTCTTT.